A selection of T cell receptor beta chains follows, all from one sample in a study of T cell responses to AZD1222 COVID-19 vaccine. The repertoire was sequenced with immunoSEQ multiplex PCR; TCRdb's copy has only in-frame clones and lacks some. The sample has 100,000 to 150,000 clones, around 85% seen once. Source: peripheral blood, taken 28 days after the second AZD1222 dose. The receptors were gathered from an adult who received the AZD1222 COVID-19 vaccine. Both conserved end residues are part of each CDR3. The D gene is left open where the match is weak. Clone size is stated in some rows and not others, as once, few, many or a class when expanded.

v_call	clone_size	j_call	d_call	cdr3_aa	cdr3_nt
TRBV11-2	few	TRBJ2-1	-	CASSLGGLWGPDNEQFF	TGTGCCAGCAGCTTAGGGGGGCTTTGGGGGCCGGACAATGAGCAGTTCTTC
TRBV5-1	-	TRBJ1-4	-	CASRSGDVGVNEKLFF	TGCGCCAGCAGGTCGGGGGACGTGGGGGTTAATGAAAAACTGTTTTTT
TRBV9	-	TRBJ2-2	TRBD2	CASSVDTSGSTGELFF	TGTGCCAGCAGCGTAGACACTAGCGGGAGCACCGGGGAGCTGTTTTTT
TRBV5-1	-	TRBJ1-4	-	CASSLKFGQVATNEKLFF	TGCGCCAGCAGCTTGAAATTCGGACAAGTTGCAACTAATGAAAAACTGTTTTTT
TRBV6-2/TRBV6-3	few	TRBJ2-3	TRBD2	CASSHGAGGPDTQYF	TGTGCCAGCAGCCACGGGGCGGGGGGGCCGGATACGCAGTATTTT
TRBV19	once	TRBJ1-1	-	CASSIDWSTGTAFF	TGTGCCAGTAGTATAGATTGGTCCACAGGGACAGCTTTCTTT
TRBV4-2	-	TRBJ1-5	-	CASSQDLQEDQPQHF	TGTGCCAGCAGCCAAGATCTGCAAGAAGATCAGCCCCAGCATTTT
TRBV4-3	-	TRBJ2-1	TRBD1	CASSHLGGDEQFF	TGCGCCAGCAGCCACTTAGGGGGCGATGAGCAGTTCTTC
TRBV7-2	-	TRBJ1-4	TRBD1	CASSNYRGSYEKLFF	TGTGCCAGCAGCAACTACAGGGGTTCATATGAAAAACTGTTTTTT
TRBV5-1	-	TRBJ1-5	-	CASSLIPAEGQPQHF	TGCGCCAGCAGCTTGATACCGGCTGAGGGGCAGCCCCAGCATTTT
TRBV19	few	TRBJ2-2	TRBD1	CASYGLDRGTIGELFF	TGTGCCAGTTACGGCCTGGACAGGGGGACGATCGGGGAGCTGTTTTTT
TRBV28	-	TRBJ1-3	TRBD1	CASSFSSQRSRGFSGNTIYF	TGTGCCAGCAGTTTTTCGTCCCAAAGAAGCAGGGGGTTCTCTGGAAACACCATATATTTT
TRBV9	-	TRBJ1-6	-	CASSVRQGHSPLHF	TGTGCCAGCAGCGTAAGGCAGGGTCATTCACCCCTCCACTTT
TRBV7-2	-	TRBJ1-2	-	CASSPPGGRDYGYTF	TGTGCCAGCAGCCCCCCCGGGGGCAGGGACTATGGCTACACCTTC
TRBV6-6	-	TRBJ2-5	TRBD2	CASSYATSGVGTQYF	TGTGCCAGCAGTTACGCAACTAGCGGGGTTGGGACCCAGTACTTC
TRBV30	-	TRBJ1-1	-	CAWGEGTEAFF	TGTGCCTGGGGGGAAGGCACTGAAGCTTTCTTT
TRBV7-6	-	TRBJ1-1	-	CASSLGSTGNTEAFF	TGTGCCAGCAGCTTAGGATCGACCGGGAACACTGAAGCTTTCTTT
TRBV24-1	-	TRBJ1-5	-	CATSDPQAGASNQPQHF	TGTGCCACCAGTGATCCACAGGCGGGGGCTAGCAATCAGCCCCAGCATTTT
TRBV7-2	-	TRBJ2-5	TRBD2	CASSEGLAGVETQYF	TGTGCCAGCAGCGAGGGACTAGCGGGGGTGGAGACCCAGTACTTC
TRBV6-6	-	TRBJ2-7	-	CASSSEGWYEQYF	TGTGCCAGCAGTTCTGAAGGGTGGTACGAGCAGTACTTC
TRBV6-5	-	TRBJ2-7	TRBD1	CASSDRVYEQYF	TGTGCCAGCTCTGACAGGGTCTACGAGCAGTACTTC
TRBV7-2	-	TRBJ1-2	-	CASSLGGVSGYTF	TGTGCCAGCAGCTTAGGAGGGGTTAGTGGCTACACCTTC
TRBV7-3	-	TRBJ2-7	-	CASSLIRDSSYEQYF	TGTGCCAGCAGCTTAATACGTGACAGCTCCTACGAGCAGTACTTC
TRBV5-4	-	TRBJ1-4	-	CASSLSVARSEKLFF	TGTGCCAGCAGCTTGTCTGTCGCGAGGAGTGAAAAACTGTTTTTT
TRBV5-1	-	TRBJ1-3	-	CASSLQGNTIYF	TGCGCCAGCAGCTTGCAGGGAAACACCATATATTTT
TRBV5-1	few	TRBJ2-7	-	CASSPGGRVIGEQYF	TGCGCCAGCAGCCCTGGCGGCAGGGTGATCGGCGAGCAGTACTTC
TRBV3-1/TRBV3-2	few	TRBJ2-1	-	CASSSRALAANEQFF	TGTGCCAGCAGCTCCCGGGCCTTAGCGGCCAATGAGCAGTTCTTC
TRBV12-2	-	TRBJ2-7	-	CASRTGLAGSYEQYF	TGTGCAAGTCGTACAGGACTAGCGGGTTCCTACGAGCAGTACTTC
TRBV30	-	TRBJ1-5	TRBD1	CAWSVQGDQPQHF	TGTGCCTGGAGTGTACAGGGGGATCAGCCCCAGCATTTT
TRBV30	-	TRBJ2-4	TRBD1	CAWSTGDSLAKNIQYF	TGTGCCTGGAGTACAGGGGACAGTCTAGCCAAAAACATTCAGTACTTC
TRBV19	-	TRBJ2-2	-	CAVVVGPGSTGELFF	TGTGCCGTCGTCGTGGGGCCAGGATCCACCGGGGAGCTGTTTTTT
TRBV28	once	TRBJ2-7	TRBD2	CASSPGGGTPPEQYF	TGTGCCAGCAGTCCGGGAGGAGGGACTCCCCCGGAGCAGTACTTC
TRBV30	-	TRBJ2-5	TRBD2	CAWSVPPQASGGAETQYF	TGTGCCTGGAGTGTACCCCCCCAAGCTAGCGGGGGGGCAGAGACCCAGTACTTC
TRBV20-1	-	TRBJ1-2	-	CSAYLSYGYTF	TGCAGTGCCTACCTCAGCTATGGCTACACCTTC
TRBV28	-	TRBJ1-2	TRBD1	CASSYGAAGQTIYGYTF	TGTGCCAGCAGTTACGGGGCCGCGGGACAGACGATCTATGGCTACACCTTC
TRBV7-2	-	TRBJ1-5	TRBD1	CASSTQGSNQPQHF	TGTGCCAGCAGCACACAGGGGAGCAATCAGCCCCAGCATTTT
TRBV15	once	TRBJ2-7	TRBD1	CATSSPGTGRYQYF	TGTGCCACCAGCAGCCCCGGGACAGGGAGGTATCAGTACTTC
TRBV5-4	few	TRBJ2-2	-	CASTTQVASGELFF	TGTGCCAGCACCACACAGGTGGCGTCCGGGGAGCTGTTTTTT
TRBV19	once	TRBJ1-1	TRBD1	CASSPNTGGTEAFF	TGTGCCAGTAGTCCGAACACAGGGGGCACTGAAGCTTTCTTT
TRBV3-1/TRBV3-2	-	TRBJ1-6	-	CASSPRDMRSSPLHF	TGTGCCAGCAGCCCCCGGGACATGCGGAGTTCACCCCTCCACTTT
TRBV9	-	TRBJ2-7	-	CASSRDKSYEQYF	TGTGCCAGCAGCCGGGACAAATCCTACGAGCAGTACTTC
TRBV15	-	TRBJ1-2	-	CATSRDGGWINYGYTF	TGTGCCACCAGCAGAGATGGAGGGTGGATTAACTATGGCTACACCTTC
TRBV7-9	-	TRBJ1-1	TRBD1	CASSMTPGTGGTEAFF	TGTGCCAGCAGTATGACCCCCGGGACAGGGGGGACTGAAGCTTTCTTT
TRBV11-1	-	TRBJ1-1	-	CASSPRLIVPEAFF	TGTGCCAGCAGCCCGCGACTGATAGTCCCTGAAGCTTTCTTT
TRBV11-2	-	TRBJ2-5	-	CASSFRTNGETQYF	TGTGCCAGCAGCTTCCGCACTAATGGGGAGACCCAGTACTTC
TRBV18	-	TRBJ2-7	TRBD2	CASSPRPGLGTNEQYF	TGTGCCAGCTCACCACGACCGGGACTAGGAACCAACGAGCAGTACTTC
TRBV28	-	TRBJ1-4	-	CASQTFWSVEKLFF	TGTGCCAGCCAAACGTTCTGGTCAGTTGAAAAACTGTTTTTT
TRBV28	-	TRBJ1-2	-	CASSLVPGAGSNYGYTF	TGTGCCAGCAGTTTAGTCCCGGGGGCGGGTTCCAACTATGGCTACACCTTC
TRBV20-1	-	TRBJ1-6	TRBD1	CSASIRQGNSPLHF	TGCAGTGCTAGTATCCGACAGGGCAATTCACCCCTCCACTTT
TRBV3-1/TRBV3-2	-	TRBJ2-7	-	CASSQLPRDEQYF	TGTGCCAGCAGCCAGCTTCCCAGGGATGAGCAGTACTTC
TRBV12-3/TRBV12-4	-	TRBJ1-1	TRBD1	CASKPGQRNEAFF	TGTGCCAGTAAACCGGGACAGCGTAATGAAGCTTTCTTT
TRBV6-5	-	TRBJ1-4	-	CASRSSSLNEKLFF	TGTGCCAGCAGGAGCTCTAGCCTTAATGAAAAACTGTTTTTT
TRBV6-5	once	TRBJ1-5	TRBD1	CASRQGMYQPQHF	TGTGCCAGCAGACAGGGGATGTATCAGCCCCAGCATTTT
TRBV10-3	-	TRBJ1-5	-	CAISESSVTNQPQHF	TGTGCCATCAGTGAGTCGTCAGTTACAAATCAGCCCCAGCATTTT
TRBV5-6	-	TRBJ1-1	TRBD1	CASSLEVIGQGVTAFF	TGTGCCAGCAGCTTGGAAGTTATAGGACAGGGGGTGACGGCTTTCTTT